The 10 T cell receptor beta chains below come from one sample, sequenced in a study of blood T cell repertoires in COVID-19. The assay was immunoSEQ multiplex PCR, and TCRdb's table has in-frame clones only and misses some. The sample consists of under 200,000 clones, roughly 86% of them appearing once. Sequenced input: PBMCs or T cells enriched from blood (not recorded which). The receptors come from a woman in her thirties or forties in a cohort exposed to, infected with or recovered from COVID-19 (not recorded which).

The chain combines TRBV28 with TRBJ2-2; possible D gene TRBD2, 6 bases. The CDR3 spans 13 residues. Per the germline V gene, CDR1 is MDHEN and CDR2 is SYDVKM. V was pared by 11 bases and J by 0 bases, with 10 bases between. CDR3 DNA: TGTGCCTGTGGGGGGACGAACACCGGGGAGCTGTTTTTT. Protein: CACGGTNTGELFF.

CDR3 bases: TGCGCCAGCAGATCATCTCCCGGTATGGGCGAAAAACTGTTTTTT. Its protein is CASRSSPGMGEKLFF. The gene calls are TRBV5-1 and TRBJ1-4; unclear D gene. The V gene's germline CDR1 is SGHRS and CDR2 YFSETQ. Trimming pared 5 bases from V and 8 bases from J, leaving 19 bases between. The CDR3 extends over 15 amino acids.

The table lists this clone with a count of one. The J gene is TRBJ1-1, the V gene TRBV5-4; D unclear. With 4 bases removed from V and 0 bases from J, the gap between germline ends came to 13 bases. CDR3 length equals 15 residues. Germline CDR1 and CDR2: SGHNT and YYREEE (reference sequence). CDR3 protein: CASSAGNTLNTEAFF. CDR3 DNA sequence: TGTGCCAGCAGCGCGGGGAACACTTTGAACACTGAAGCTTTCTTT. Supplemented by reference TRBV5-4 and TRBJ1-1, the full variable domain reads ETGVTQSPTHLIKTRGQQVTLRCSSQSGHNTVSWYQQALGQGPQFIFQYYREEENGRGNFPPRFSGLQFPNYSSELNVNALELDDSALYLCASSAGNTLNTEAFFGQGTRLTVV.

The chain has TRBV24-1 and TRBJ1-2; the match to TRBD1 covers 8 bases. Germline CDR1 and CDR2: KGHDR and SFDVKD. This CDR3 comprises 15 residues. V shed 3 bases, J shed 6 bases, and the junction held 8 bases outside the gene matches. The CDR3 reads CATSDPRTGIDGYTF. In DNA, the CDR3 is TGTGCCACCAGTGATCCGCGGACAGGGATCGATGGCTACACCTTC.

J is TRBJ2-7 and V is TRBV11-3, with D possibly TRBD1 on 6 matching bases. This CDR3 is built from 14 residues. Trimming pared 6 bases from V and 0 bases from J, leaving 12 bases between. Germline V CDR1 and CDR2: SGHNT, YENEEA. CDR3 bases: TGTGCCAGCAGTACCTGGACAGACTCCTACGAGCAGTACTTC. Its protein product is CASSTWTDSYEQYF.

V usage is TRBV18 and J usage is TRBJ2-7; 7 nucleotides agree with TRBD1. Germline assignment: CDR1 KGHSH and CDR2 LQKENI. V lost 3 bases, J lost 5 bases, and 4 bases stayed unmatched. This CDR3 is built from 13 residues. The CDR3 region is CASSPKTGDEQYF. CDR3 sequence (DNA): TGTGCCAGCTCACCGAAAACAGGGGACGAGCAGTACTTC.

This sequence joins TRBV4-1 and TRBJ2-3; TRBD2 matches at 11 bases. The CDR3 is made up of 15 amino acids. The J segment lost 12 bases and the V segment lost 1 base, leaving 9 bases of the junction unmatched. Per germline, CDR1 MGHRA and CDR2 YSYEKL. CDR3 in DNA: TGCGCCAGCAGCCAAGTCTCTAGCGGGGGGTCTGGTCAGTATTTT. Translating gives CASSQVSSGGSGQYF.

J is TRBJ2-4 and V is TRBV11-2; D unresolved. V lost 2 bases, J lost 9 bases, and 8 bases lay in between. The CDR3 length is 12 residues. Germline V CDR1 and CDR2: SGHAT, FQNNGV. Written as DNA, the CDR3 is TGTGCCAGCAGCTTACTGAGCCCCATTCAGTACTTC. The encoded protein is CASSLLSPIQYF.

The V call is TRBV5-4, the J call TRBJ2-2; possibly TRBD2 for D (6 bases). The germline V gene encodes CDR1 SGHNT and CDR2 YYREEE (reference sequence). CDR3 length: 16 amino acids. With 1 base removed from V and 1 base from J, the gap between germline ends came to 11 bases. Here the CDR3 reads CASSLNPRENTGELFF. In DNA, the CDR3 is TGTGCCAGCAGCTTGAATCCGCGGGAGAACACCGGGGAGCTGTTTTTT.

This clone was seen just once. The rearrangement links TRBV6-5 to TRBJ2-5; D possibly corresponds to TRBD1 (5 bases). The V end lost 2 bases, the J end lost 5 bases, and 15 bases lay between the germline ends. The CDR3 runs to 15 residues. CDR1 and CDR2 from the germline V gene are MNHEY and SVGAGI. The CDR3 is CASSYGAGYVETQYF. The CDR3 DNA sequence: TGTGCCAGCAGTTACGGGGCAGGGTACGTGGAGACCCAGTACTTC.